This T cell receptor beta chain was recorded in a study of T cell clonotyping in hematopoietic cell transplantation. As for the study in general: Recipients' pretransplant samples followed cytoreduction.

Time point indicated: recipient sample about 28 days before transplant, after cytoreduction. Recipients were bled about 28 days pretransplant and at posttransplant days 30, 100, 180. The data were produced by immunoSEQ multiplex PCR, yet TCRdb's version contains in-frame clones alone and is incomplete. This table has tens of thousands of clones, 90% to 96% appearing once. Study observations and caveats: Pathologically expanded recipient clonotypes increased progressively from day 30 to day 180 as diversity fell. Few recipient clonotypes overlapped donors; over 97% were de novo at given depth.

V gave up 5 bases and J gave up 1 base; unmatched junction bases: 1. CDR1 and CDR2 (germline): MNHEY, SVGAGI. This CDR3 has 14 residues. Notes on this clone: The antigen remains unidentified.

The receptor was isolated from a woman aged 45-65 years with acute myeloid leukemia. Some clones in this sample may be carry-over from other donors' samples. This chain connects TRBV6-5 to TRBJ2-2, with TRBD1 matching 7 bases. Source: peripheral blood mononuclear cells, taken before stem cell transplant. In DNA, the CDR3 is TGTGCCAGCAGTCGGACAGGGAACACCGGGGAGCTGTTTTTT. Protein sequence: CASSRTGNTGELFF.